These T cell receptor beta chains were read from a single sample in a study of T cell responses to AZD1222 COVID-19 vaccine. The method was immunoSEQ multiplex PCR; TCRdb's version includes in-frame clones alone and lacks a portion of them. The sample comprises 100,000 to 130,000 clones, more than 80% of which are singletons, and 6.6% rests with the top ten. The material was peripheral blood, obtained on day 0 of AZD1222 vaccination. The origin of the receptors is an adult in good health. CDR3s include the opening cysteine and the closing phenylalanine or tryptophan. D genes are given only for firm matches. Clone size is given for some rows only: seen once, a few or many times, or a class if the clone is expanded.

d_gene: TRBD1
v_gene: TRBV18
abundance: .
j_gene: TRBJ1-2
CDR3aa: CASSPPNGQGRYGYTF
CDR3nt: TGTGCCAGCTCACCACCGAACGGACAGGGGAGGTATGGCTACACCTTC

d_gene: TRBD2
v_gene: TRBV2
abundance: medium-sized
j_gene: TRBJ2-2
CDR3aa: CASSGTSGSPGELFF
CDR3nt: TGTGCCAGCAGTGGGACTAGCGGGAGTCCGGGGGAGCTGTTTTTT

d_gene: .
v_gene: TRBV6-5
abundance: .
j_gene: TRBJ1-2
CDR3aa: CASSYRPGDHGYTF
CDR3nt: TGTGCCAGCAGTTACCGGCCAGGGGATCATGGCTACACCTTC

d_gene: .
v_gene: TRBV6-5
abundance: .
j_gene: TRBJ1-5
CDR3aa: CASSYNGVGNQPQHF
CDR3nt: TGTGCCAGCAGTTACAACGGCGTGGGGAATCAGCCCCAGCATTTT

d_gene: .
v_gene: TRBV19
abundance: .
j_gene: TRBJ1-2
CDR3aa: CASSIGGGLYGYTF
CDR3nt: TGTGCCAGTAGTATAGGAGGAGGGCTATATGGCTACACCTTC

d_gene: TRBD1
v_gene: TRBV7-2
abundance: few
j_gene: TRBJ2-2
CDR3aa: CASSYPPDRPNTGELFF
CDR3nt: TGTGCCAGCAGCTACCCCCCGGACAGGCCGAACACCGGGGAGCTGTTTTTT

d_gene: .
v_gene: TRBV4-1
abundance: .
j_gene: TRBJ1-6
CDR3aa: CASSHSGLDSPLHF
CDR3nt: TGCGCCAGCAGCCACTCAGGGTTAGATTCACCCCTCCACTTT

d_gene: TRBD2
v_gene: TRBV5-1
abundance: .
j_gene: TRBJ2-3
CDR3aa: CASSLAIASGRTDTQYF
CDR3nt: TGCGCCAGCAGCTTGGCCATAGCTAGCGGGCGCACAGATACGCAGTATTTT

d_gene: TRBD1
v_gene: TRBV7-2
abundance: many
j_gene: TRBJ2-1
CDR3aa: CASSSQSGQHNEQFF
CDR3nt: TGTGCCAGCAGCTCCCAATCGGGACAGCACAATGAGCAGTTCTTC

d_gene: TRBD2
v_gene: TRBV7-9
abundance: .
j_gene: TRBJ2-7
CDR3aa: CASSADGTSGSYEQYF
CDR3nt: TGTGCCAGCAGCGCCGATGGGACTAGCGGGAGTTACGAGCAGTACTTC

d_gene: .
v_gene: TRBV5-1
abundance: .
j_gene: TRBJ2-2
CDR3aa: CASSLSGEHTGELFF
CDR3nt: TGCGCCAGCAGCTTGTCGGGGGAACACACCGGGGAGCTGTTTTTT

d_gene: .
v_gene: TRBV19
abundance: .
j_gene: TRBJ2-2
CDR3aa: CASSLKAGTPLTGELFF
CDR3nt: TGTGCCAGTAGTCTTAAAGCCGGGACACCTTTGACCGGGGAGCTGTTTTTT

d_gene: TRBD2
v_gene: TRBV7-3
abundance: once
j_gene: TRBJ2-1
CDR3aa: CASSARLAGDNEQFF
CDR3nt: TGTGCCAGCAGCGCCCGACTAGCGGGGGACAATGAGCAGTTCTTC

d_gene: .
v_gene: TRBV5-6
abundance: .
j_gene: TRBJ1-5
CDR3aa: CASSLKVGGWQPQHF
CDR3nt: TGTGCCAGCAGCTTGAAAGTAGGAGGGTGGCAGCCCCAGCATTTT

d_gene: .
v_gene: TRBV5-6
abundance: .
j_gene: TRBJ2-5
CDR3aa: CASSRWGEGETQYF
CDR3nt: TGTGCCAGCAGCCGGTGGGGTGAGGGAGAGACCCAGTACTTC

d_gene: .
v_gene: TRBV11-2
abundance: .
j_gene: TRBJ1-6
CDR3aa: CASSQTRQLNNSPLHF
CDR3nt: TGTGCCAGCAGCCAAACCCGACAGCTTAATAATTCACCCCTCCACTTT

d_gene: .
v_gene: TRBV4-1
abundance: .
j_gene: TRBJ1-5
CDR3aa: CASSQTENQPQHF
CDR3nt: TGCGCCAGCAGCCAGACGGAAAATCAGCCCCAGCATTTT

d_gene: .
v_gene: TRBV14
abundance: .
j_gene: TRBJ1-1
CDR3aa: CASSQLEGSNTEAFF
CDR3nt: TGTGCCAGCAGCCAACTTGAAGGGTCGAACACTGAAGCTTTCTTT

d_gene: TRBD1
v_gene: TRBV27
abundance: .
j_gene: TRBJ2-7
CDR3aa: CASSRDSYYEQYF
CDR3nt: TGTGCCAGCAGTCGGGACAGTTACTACGAGCAGTACTTC

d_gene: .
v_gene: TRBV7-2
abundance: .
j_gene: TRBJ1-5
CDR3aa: CASSRGRGGNQPQHF
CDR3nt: TGTGCCAGCAGCCGGGGCAGGGGAGGCAATCAGCCCCAGCATTTT

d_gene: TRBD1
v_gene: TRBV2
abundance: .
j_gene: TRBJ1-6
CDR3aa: CASSQRQGESSPLHF
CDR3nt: TGTGCCAGCAGTCAGCGACAGGGTGAAAGTTCACCCCTCCACTTT

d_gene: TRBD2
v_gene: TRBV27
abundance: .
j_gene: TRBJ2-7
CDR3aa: CASSLHAGVGTSASYEQYF
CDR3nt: TGTGCCAGCAGTTTACACGCGGGGGTCGGGACTAGCGCATCCTACGAGCAGTACTTC

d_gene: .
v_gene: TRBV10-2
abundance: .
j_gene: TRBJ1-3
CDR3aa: CASRDGSSGNTIYF
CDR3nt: TGCGCCAGCCGGGACGGGAGCTCTGGAAACACCATATATTTT

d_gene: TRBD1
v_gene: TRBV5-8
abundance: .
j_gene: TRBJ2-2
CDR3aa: CASKGQGEFVGELFF
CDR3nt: TGTGCCAGCAAAGGACAGGGGGAGTTCGTGGGGGAGCTGTTTTTT

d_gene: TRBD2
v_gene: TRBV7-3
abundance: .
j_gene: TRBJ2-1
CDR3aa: CASSLRLAEFNEQFF
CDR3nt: TGTGCCAGCAGCTTAAGACTAGCGGAGTTCAATGAGCAGTTCTTC

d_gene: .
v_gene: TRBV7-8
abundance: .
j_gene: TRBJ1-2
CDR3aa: CASSLALRNANGYTF
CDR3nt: TGTGCCAGCAGCTTAGCCCTCAGGAACGCGAATGGCTACACCTTC

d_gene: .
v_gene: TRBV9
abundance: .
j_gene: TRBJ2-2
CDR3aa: CASSVGGTMNTGELFF
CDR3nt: TGTGCCAGCAGCGTTGGGGGGACAATGAACACCGGGGAGCTGTTTTTT

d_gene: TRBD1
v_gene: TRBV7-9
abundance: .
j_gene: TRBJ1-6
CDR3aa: CASSPSRQGYNSPLHF
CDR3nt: TGTGCCAGCAGCCCCTCAAGACAGGGCTATAATTCACCCCTCCACTTT

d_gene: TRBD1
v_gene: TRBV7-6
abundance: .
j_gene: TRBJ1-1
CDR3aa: CASSYQGGWEAFF
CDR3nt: TGTGCCAGCAGCTATCAGGGGGGATGGGAAGCTTTCTTT

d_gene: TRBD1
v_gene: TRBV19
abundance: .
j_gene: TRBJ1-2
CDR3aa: CASSPTGAPPLYGYTF
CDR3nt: TGTGCCAGTAGTCCGACAGGGGCTCCTCCCCTGTATGGCTACACCTTC

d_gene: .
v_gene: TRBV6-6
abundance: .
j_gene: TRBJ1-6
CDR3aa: CASNNPENSPLHF
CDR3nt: TGTGCCAGCAACAACCCTGAAAATTCACCCCTCCACTTT

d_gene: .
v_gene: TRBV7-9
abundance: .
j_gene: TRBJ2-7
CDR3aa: CASSLIGRGQSHEQYF
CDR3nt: TGTGCCAGCAGCTTAATAGGTCGGGGTCAATCCCACGAGCAGTACTTC

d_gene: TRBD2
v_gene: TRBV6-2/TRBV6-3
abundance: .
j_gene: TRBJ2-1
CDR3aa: CASSRHLAGGYNEQFF
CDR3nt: TGTGCCAGCAGCCGCCACCTAGCGGGGGGTTACAATGAGCAGTTCTTC

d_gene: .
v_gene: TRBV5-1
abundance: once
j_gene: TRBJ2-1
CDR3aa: CASSSPPQYNEQFF
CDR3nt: TGCGCCAGCAGCTCACCACCCCAGTACAATGAGCAGTTCTTC

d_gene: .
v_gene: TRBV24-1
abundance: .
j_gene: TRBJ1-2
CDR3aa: CATSDRRAGGYTF
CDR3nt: TGTGCCACCAGTGATAGGCGAGCGGGGGGCTACACCTTC

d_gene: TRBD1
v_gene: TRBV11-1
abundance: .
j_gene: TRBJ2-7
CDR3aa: CASSERQGAGEQYF
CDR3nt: TGTGCCAGCAGCGAGAGACAGGGGGCAGGGGAGCAGTACTTC

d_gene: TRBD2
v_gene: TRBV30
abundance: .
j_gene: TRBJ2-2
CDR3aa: CAWLRGAGANTGELFF
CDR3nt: TGTGCCTGGCTGAGGGGAGCGGGAGCGAACACCGGGGAGCTGTTTTTT

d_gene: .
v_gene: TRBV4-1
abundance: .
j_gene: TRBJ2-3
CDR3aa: CASSQSPDGTDTQYF
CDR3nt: TGCGCCAGCAGCCAATCCCCGGACGGCACAGATACGCAGTATTTT

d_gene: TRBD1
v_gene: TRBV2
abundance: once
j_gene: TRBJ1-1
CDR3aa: CASSRTGGTEAFF
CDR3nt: TGTGCCAGCAGTCGGACAGGGGGCACTGAAGCTTTCTTT

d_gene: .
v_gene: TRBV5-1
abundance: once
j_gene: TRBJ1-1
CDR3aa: CASSLGGQEAFF
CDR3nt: TGCGCCAGCAGCTTGGGCGGACAGGAAGCTTTCTTT

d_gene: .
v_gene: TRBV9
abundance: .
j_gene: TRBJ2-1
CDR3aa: CASSVAALPNEQFF
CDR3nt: TGTGCCAGCAGCGTAGCGGCGTTACCCAATGAGCAGTTCTTC

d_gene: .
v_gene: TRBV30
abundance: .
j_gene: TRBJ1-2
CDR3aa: CAWSKQGAAGYTF
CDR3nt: TGTGCCTGGAGTAAGCAGGGCGCGGCGGGGTACACCTTC

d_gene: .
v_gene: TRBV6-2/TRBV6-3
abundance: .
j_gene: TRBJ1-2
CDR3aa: CASSYSMRGQGYTF
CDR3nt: TGTGCCAGCAGTTACTCGATGCGTGGCCAAGGCTACACCTTC

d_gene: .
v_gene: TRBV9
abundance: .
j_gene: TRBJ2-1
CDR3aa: CASSVGRRAYNEQFF
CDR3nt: TGTGCCAGCAGCGTAGGACGGAGGGCCTACAATGAGCAGTTCTTC

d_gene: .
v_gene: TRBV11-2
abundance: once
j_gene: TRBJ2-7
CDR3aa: CASSLVWGGLHPRSEQYF
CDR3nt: TGTGCCAGCAGCTTAGTTTGGGGGGGCCTACACCCAAGGTCCGAGCAGTACTTC

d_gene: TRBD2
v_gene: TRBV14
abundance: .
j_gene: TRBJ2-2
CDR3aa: CASSHTTAGLSTGELFF
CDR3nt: TGTGCCAGCAGCCATACCACAGCGGGACTATCCACCGGGGAGCTGTTTTTT

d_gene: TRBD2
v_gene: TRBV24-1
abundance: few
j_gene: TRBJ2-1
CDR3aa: CATSSLAGVSYNEQFF
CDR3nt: TGTGCCACCAGTTCGCTAGCGGGGGTCTCCTACAATGAGCAGTTCTTC

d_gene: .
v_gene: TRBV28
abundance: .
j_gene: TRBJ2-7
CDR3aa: CASRTRKGTYEQYF
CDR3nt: TGTGCCAGTAGGACGCGGAAAGGGACCTACGAGCAGTACTTC

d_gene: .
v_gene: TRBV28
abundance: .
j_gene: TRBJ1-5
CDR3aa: CASSTQGSGNQPQHF
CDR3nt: TGTGCCAGCAGTACCCAGGGGAGTGGCAATCAGCCCCAGCATTTT

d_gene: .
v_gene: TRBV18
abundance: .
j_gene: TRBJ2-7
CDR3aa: CASSSGLSTNYEQYF
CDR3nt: TGTGCCAGCTCGTCGGGACTTTCGACGAACTACGAGCAGTACTTC

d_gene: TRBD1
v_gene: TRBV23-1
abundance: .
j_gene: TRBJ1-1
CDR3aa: CASSQSKGQMNTEAFF
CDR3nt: TGCGCCAGCAGTCAATCGAAGGGACAGATGAACACTGAAGCTTTCTTT

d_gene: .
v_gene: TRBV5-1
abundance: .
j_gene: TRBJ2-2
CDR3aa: CASTSEVRFSGELFF
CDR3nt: TGCGCCAGCACCTCAGAGGTTCGATTTTCCGGGGAGCTGTTTTTT

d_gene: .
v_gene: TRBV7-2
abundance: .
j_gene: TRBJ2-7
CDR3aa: CASSLAVGLSYEQYF
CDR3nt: TGTGCCAGCAGCTTAGCGGTGGGACTCTCCTACGAGCAGTACTTC

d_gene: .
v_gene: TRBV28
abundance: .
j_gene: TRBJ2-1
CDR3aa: CASSLYRGGNEQFF
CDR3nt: TGTGCCAGCAGTTTATACAGGGGGGGGAATGAGCAGTTCTTC

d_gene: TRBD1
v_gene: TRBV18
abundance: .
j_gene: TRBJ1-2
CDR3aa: CASSPFPTGVNYGYTF
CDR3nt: TGTGCCAGCTCACCCTTCCCGACAGGGGTGAACTATGGCTACACCTTC